This TCR beta chain was captured by sequencing in a study of T cells in Graves' hyperthyroidism and ophthalmopathy. Study in general: Before any treatment, at initial diagnosis, peripheral blood was collected.

General study points: From stable hyperthyroidism, ophthalmopathy was set apart by a 13 V-J model.

In its sample, this clonotype was seen once. The antigen is unknown. Amplified TCR beta CDR3 regions came from RNA transcripts. Using the HTBI primer set, a first-round RT-PCR was run on the TCR CDR3. TCRdb re-analysed the multiplex PCR reads in MiXCR, keeping a single row per CDR3 protein. The sample records roughly 550,000 distinct CDR3 sequences, 15% to 20% being singletons. Germline loops: CDR1 SGHDT, CDR2 YYEEEE. The length of the CDR3 is 15 residues. V was pared by 1 base and J by 4 bases, with 14 bases between. The PBMCs were taken from 10 ml of fresh peripheral blood. The sequence derives from a woman in her twenties or thirties with Graves' ophthalmopathy. The chain has TRBV5-6 and TRBJ1-1; TRBD1 is a possible D gene (5 bases). Material: blood. This CDR3 is CASSLQGREITEAFF. Here the CDR3 DNA reads TGTGCCAGCAGCTTGCAGGGAAGGGAGATCACTGAAGCTTTCTTT.